This passage covers 17 T cell receptor beta chains from one sample sequenced in a study of patients and donors after allogeneic stem cell transplantation. From the RT-PCR reads, TCRdb called clonotypes with MiXCR, one entry per CDR3 protein. This sample yields about a million distinct CDR3 sequences, of which around 17% are seen a single time; 5% to 6.5% belongs to the top ten. The specimen sequenced was blood, either unsorted or a sorted T cell fraction (not recorded which). The receptor set was obtained from a human donor who was either an allogeneic HSCT recipient or a stem cell or donor lymphocyte infusion donor (not recorded which). It is not recorded whose cells these are; they may come from a transplant donor.

The chain links TRBV5-6 to TRBJ2-2; 11 bases map to TRBD2. Germline loops: CDR1 SGHDT, CDR2 YYEEEE. V trimming: 4 bases; J trimming: 5 bases; junction bases outside the gene matches: 4. This CDR3 contains 15 residues. The DNA for the CDR3 is TGTGCCAGCAGCCTTAGCGGGAGGGTTACCGGGGAGCTGTTTTTT. Translation: CASSLSGRVTGELFF.

This clonotype was observed a handful of times. The chain couples TRBV5-6 to TRBJ2-7; either TRBD1 or TRBD2 may supply D (5 bases each). The germline CDR1 and CDR2 sequences are SGHDT and YYEEEE. Trimming left V 2 bases short and J 5 bases short, with 17 bases between. The CDR3 is made up of 15 amino acids. The CDR3 DNA reads TGTGCCAGCAGCTTAAGTAGCGACAGAAGAAACGAGCAGTACTTC. Its protein is CASSLSSDRRNEQYF.

A few counts support this clonotype. The chain combines TRBV25-1 with TRBJ2-2, with 7 nucleotides matching TRBD1. The V and J ends lost 4 bases and 3 bases, in that order; junction bases with no gene match: 2. From germline, CDR1 is MGHDK and CDR2 SYGVNS. This CDR3 spans 14 amino acids. The CDR3 loop is CASSATGHTGELFF. Written as DNA, the CDR3 is TGTGCCAGCAGTGCGACAGGGCACACCGGGGAGCTGTTTTTT. Variable domain in full (rest from reference TRBV25-1 and TRBJ2-2): EADIYQTPRYLVIGTGKKITLECSQTMGHDKMYWYQQDPGMELHLIHYSYGVNSTEKGDLSSESTVSRIRTEHFPLTLESARPSHTSQYLCASSATGHTGELFFGEGSRLTVL.

This clonotype was seen more than once but under ten times. This chain connects TRBV28 to TRBJ1-5; D gene unclear. This CDR3 is built from 12 residues. V lost 6 bases to trimming and J lost 7 bases, with 10 bases between them. Per germline, CDR1 MDHEN and CDR2 SYDVKM. CDR3: CASSQPKQPQHF. The DNA of the CDR3 is TGTGCCAGCAGCCAACCGAAGCAGCCCCAGCATTTT.

The CDR3 region has the DNA TGTGCCAGCAGTTTATGGGGACAGGGATCCCACGAGCAGTACTTC. Amino acid sequence: CASSLWGQGSHEQYF. V is TRBV6-5 and J is TRBJ2-7, with 9 bases that match TRBD1. The CDR3 covers 15 residues. The junction had 9 bases not matched to a gene; V was cut back by 4 bases and J by 5 bases. Germline CDR1 is MNHEY and CDR2 is SVGAGI.

This clonotype was seen only a few times. The chain combines TRBV2 with TRBJ1-6, with D tentatively TRBD1 (5 bases). Germline V gives CDR1 SNHLY, CDR2 FYNNEI. This CDR3 has 15 residues. Trimming removed 7 bases at V and 7 bases at J, with 17 bases between. DNA of the CDR3: TGTGCCAGCAACTCACGACAGAGCTCCAATTCACCCCTCCACTTT. Encoded protein: CASNSRQSSNSPLHF.

The chain joins TRBV11-2 to TRBJ1-1; D is perhaps TRBD1 (5 bases). V lost 5 bases, J lost 0 bases, and 10 bases lay in between. The CDR3 is 14 amino acids. CDR1 SGHAT and CDR2 FQNNGV come from the germline V gene. CDR3 protein: CASSGARVNTEAFF. CDR3 coding DNA: TGTGCCAGCAGCGGAGCCAGGGTGAACACTGAAGCTTTCTTT.

This chain connects TRBV5-6 to TRBJ1-2, with 8 bases fitting TRBD1. V shed 0 bases, J shed 8 bases, and the junction held 6 bases outside the gene matches. Per the germline V gene, CDR1 is SGHDT and CDR2 is YYEEEE. This CDR3 has 14 amino acids. The CDR3 reads CASSLGRGRSGYTF. CDR3 bases: TGTGCCAGCAGCTTGGGCAGGGGGCGCAGCGGCTACACCTTC.

The chain combines TRBV6-1 with TRBJ2-2, with TRBD2 matching 14 bases. This CDR3 contains 19 residues. Germline V gene lookup returns CDR1 MNHNS and CDR2 SASEGT. V lost 5 bases, J lost 0 bases, and 8 bases stayed unmatched. The CDR3 here is CASSTLGLAGESNTGELFF. In DNA form, the CDR3 reads TGTGCCAGCAGTACCCTGGGACTAGCGGGGGAATCGAACACCGGGGAGCTGTTTTTT.

This clonotype has a handful of counts. The chain uses TRBV6-5 and TRBJ1-6; D not certain. CDR3 length: 16 amino acids. CDR1 is MNHEY, CDR2 SVGAGI, per germline. Trimming took 3 bases from V and 4 from J, leaving 13 bases between them. The CDR3 nucleotides are TGTGCCAGCAGTTATTGGCAGGCCGCGTATAATTCACCCCTCCACTTT. Encoded protein: CASSYWQAAYNSPLHF.

This clonotype was seen a handful of times. The CDR3 DNA is TGTGCCAGCAGGACCGGGACTAGCGGGAACTACGAGCAGTACTTC. This codes for CASRTGTSGNYEQYF. This chain joins TRBV2 and TRBJ2-7; 13 positions agree with TRBD2. The germline gives CDR1 SNHLY, CDR2 FYNNEI. The ends lost 6 bases at V and 3 bases at J; junction bases unmatched: 5. This CDR3 has 15 residues. The full variable domain, in which reference TRBV2 and TRBJ2-7 provide the parts outside the CDR3, is EPEVTQTPSHQVTQMGQEVILRCVPISNHLYFYWYRQILGQKVEFLVSFYNNEISEKSEIFDDQFSVERPDGSNFTLKIRSTKLEDSAMYFCASRTGTSGNYEQYFGPGTRLTVT.

J is TRBJ2-2 and V is TRBV19, with 12 bases fitting TRBD1. The CDR3 length is 17 residues. With V trimmed by 4 bases and J by 5 bases, 8 bases remained unmatched. CDR1 is LNHDA and CDR2 is SQIVND in the germline V gene (reference sequence). The CDR3 protein is CASSRDRGPARTGELFF. The CDR3, as DNA: TGTGCCAGTAGTAGGGACAGGGGGCCCGCGCGAACCGGGGAGCTGTTTTTT.

The chain couples TRBV6-5 to TRBJ1-2; tentative D call: TRBD1 (6 bases). V was pared by 0 bases and J by 3 bases, with 14 bases between. Germline V lookup: CDR1 MNHEY, CDR2 SVGAGI. The CDR3 has 16 amino acids. The CDR3: CASSYSTPGQYYGYTF. The CDR3, as DNA: TGTGCCAGCAGTTACTCGACTCCAGGACAGTACTATGGCTACACCTTC.

This clonotype was observed a handful of times. The chain combines TRBV24-1 with TRBJ2-1; 14 bases match TRBD2. The CDR3 extends over 20 amino acids. CDR1 and CDR2 (germline): KGHDR, SFDVKD. V lost 1 base and J lost 0; bases outside the gene matches: 7. CDR3 in amino acids: CATSDLGTSGRGISYNEQFF. The DNA of the CDR3 is TGTGCCACCAGTGATTTAGGGACTAGCGGGAGAGGGATCTCCTACAATGAGCAGTTCTTC.

The chain employs TRBV28 and TRBJ2-3; weak D call: TRBD2 (6 bases). CDR1 MDHEN and CDR2 SYDVKM come from the germline V gene. The CDR3 is 17 residues long. The V and J ends lost 8 bases and 0 bases respectively, with 21 bases between them. This CDR3 is CASSRVGILASTDTQYF. The CDR3 DNA reads as TGTGCCAGCTCCCGCGTGGGGATACTAGCTAGCACAGATACGCAGTATTTT.

This clonotype was recorded a few times. The J gene is TRBJ2-1, the V gene TRBV12-3 or TRBV12-4; TRBD2 matches 14 bases. V gave up 3 bases and J gave up 9 bases; unmatched junction bases: 7. The CDR3 totals 16 residues. The CDR3 loop is CASSLGLAGALGEQFF. Here the CDR3 DNA reads TGTGCCAGCAGTTTGGGACTAGCGGGGGCCCTCGGTGAGCAGTTCTTC.

The chain employs TRBV3-1 and TRBJ1-5; D is unclear. V gave up 2 bases and J gave up 4 bases, with 15 bases separating them. The germline gives CDR1 LGHDT, CDR2 YNNKEL (reference sequence). This CDR3 comprises 16 residues. The CDR3 loop reads CASSQHSNLGNQPQHF. The CDR3 DNA sequence: TGTGCCAGCAGCCAACATTCCAACCTGGGGAATCAGCCCCAGCATTTT.